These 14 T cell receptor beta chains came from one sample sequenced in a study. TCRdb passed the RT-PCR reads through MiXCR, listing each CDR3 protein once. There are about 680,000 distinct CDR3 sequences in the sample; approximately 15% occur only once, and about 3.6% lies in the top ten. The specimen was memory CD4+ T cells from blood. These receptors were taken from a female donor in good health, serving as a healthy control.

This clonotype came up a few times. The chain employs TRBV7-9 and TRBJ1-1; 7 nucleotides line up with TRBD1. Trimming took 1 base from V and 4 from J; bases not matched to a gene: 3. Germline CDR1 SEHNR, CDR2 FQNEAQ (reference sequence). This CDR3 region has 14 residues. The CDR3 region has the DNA TGTGCCAGCAGCTTAGAGGGGGCGAGCACTGAAGCTTTCTTT. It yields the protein CASSLEGASTEAFF.

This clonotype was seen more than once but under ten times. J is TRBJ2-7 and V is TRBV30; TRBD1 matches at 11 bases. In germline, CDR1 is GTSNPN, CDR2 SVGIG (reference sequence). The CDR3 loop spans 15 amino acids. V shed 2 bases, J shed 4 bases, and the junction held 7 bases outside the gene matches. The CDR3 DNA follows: TGTGCCTGGAGTATAAGAGGGACAGGGGGTTACGAGCAGTACTTC. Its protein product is CAWSIRGTGGYEQYF.

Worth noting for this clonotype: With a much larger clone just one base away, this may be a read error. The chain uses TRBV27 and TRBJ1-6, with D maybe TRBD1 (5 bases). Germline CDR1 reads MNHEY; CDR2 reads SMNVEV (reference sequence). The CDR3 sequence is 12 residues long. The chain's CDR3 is CAGSFRGSPLHF. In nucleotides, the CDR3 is TGTGCCGGCAGTTTTAGGGGTTCACCCCTCCACTTT.

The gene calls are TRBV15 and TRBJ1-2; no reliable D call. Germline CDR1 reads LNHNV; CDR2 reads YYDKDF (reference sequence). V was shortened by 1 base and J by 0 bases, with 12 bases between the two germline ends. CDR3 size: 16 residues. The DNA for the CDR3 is TGTGCCACCAGCAGAGGGGTTGGCGTAGCTAACTATGGCTACACCTTC. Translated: CATSRGVGVANYGYTF.

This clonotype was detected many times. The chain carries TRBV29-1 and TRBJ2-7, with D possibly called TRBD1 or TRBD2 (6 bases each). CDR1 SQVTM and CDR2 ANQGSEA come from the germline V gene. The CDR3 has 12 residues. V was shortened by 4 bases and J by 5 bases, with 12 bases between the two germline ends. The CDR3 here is CSVGVGGDEQYF. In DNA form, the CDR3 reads TGCAGCGTTGGGGTGGGGGGCGACGAGCAGTACTTC.

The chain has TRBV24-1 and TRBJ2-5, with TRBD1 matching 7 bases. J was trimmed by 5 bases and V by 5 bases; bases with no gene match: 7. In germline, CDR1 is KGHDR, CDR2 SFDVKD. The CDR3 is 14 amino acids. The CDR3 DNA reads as TGTGCCACCAGTGGACAGGGAGACTTGGAGACCCAGTACTTC. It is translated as CATSGQGDLETQYF.

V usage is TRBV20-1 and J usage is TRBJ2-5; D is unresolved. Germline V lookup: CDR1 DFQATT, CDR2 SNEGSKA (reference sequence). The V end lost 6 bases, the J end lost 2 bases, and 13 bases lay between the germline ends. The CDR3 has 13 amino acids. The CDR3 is CSARKVIQETQYF. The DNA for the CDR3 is TGCAGTGCCCGAAAGGTCATACAAGAGACCCAGTACTTC.

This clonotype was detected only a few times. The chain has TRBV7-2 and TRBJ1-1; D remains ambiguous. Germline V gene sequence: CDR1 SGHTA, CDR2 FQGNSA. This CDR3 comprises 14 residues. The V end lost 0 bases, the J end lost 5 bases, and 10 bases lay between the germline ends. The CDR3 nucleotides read TGTGCCAGCAGCTTAGCCTCCGAAGGGACTGAAGCTTTCTTT. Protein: CASSLASEGTEAFF.

The CDR3 nucleotides are TGTGCCAGCAGACCTCCGGGACAGGGTACTTTTTATCAGCCCCAGCATTTT. Amino acids: CASRPPGQGTFYQPQHF. V and J are TRBV6-5 and TRBJ1-5, with TRBD1 identical over 9 bases. Per germline, CDR1 MNHEY and CDR2 SVGAGI. Trimming cost V 6 bases and J 5 bases; bases outside gene matches: 14. The CDR3 is made up of 17 amino acids.

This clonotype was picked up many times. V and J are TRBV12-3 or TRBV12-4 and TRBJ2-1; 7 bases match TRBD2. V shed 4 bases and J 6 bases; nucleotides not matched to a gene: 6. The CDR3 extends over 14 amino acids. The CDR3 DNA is TGTGCCAGCAGTTACGGCGGGAGTGGCAATGAGCAGTTCTTC. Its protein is CASSYGGSGNEQFF.

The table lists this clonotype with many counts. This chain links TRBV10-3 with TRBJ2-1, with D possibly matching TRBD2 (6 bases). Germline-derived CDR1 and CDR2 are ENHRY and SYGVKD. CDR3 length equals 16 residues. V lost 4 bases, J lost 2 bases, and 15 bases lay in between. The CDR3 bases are TGTGCCATCAGTGGGTCCTTCGGACTAACCTACAATGAGCAGTTCTTC. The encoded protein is CAISGSFGLTYNEQFF.

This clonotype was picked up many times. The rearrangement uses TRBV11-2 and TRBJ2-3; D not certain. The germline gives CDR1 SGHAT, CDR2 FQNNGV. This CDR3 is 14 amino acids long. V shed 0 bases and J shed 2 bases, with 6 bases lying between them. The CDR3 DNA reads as TGTGCCAGCAGCTTAGATACGGTCACAGATACGCAGTATTTT. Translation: CASSLDTVTDTQYF. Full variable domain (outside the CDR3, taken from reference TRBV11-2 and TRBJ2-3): EAGVAQSPRYKIIEKRQSVAFWCNPISGHATLYWYQQILGQGPKLLIQFQNNGVVDDSQLPKDRFSAERLKGVDSTLKIQPAKLEDSAVYLCASSLDTVTDTQYFGPGTRLTVL.

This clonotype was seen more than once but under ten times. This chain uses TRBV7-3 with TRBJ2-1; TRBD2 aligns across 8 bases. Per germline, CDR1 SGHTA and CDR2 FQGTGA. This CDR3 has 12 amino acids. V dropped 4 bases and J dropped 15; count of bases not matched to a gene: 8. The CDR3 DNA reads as TGTGCCAGCAGCTCTCAGGGACTAGAAGTGTTCTTC. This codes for CASSSQGLEVFF.

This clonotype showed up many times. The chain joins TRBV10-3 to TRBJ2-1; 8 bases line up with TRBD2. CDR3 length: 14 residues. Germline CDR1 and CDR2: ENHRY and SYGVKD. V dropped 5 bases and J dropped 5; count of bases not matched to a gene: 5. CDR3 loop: CAISSGSDHNEQFF. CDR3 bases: TGTGCCATCAGTAGCGGGAGTGACCACAATGAGCAGTTCTTC.